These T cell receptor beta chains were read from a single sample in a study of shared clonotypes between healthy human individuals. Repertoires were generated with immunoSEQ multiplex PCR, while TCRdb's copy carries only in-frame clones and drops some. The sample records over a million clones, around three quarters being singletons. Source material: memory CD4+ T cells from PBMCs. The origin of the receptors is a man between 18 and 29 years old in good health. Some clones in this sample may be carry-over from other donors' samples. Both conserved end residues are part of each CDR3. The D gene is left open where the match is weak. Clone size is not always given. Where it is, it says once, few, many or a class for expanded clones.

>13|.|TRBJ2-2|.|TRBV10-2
CASSVQGTGELFF
TGCGCCAGCAGCGTCCAGGGTACCGGGGAGCTGTTTTTT
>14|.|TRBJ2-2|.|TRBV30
CAWTWQMNTGELFF
TGTGCCTGGACATGGCAGATGAACACCGGGGAGCTGTTTTTT
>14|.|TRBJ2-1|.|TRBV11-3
CASSLGTEYNEQFF
TGTGCCAGCAGCTTAGGGACAGAATACAATGAGCAGTTCTTC
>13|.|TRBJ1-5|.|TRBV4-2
CASSQRLGEPQHF
TGTGCCAGCAGCCAGAGACTGGGAGAGCCCCAGCATTTT
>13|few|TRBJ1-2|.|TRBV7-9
CASSLDRLQDYTF
TGTGCCAGCAGCCTCGACAGGCTTCAAGACTACACCTTC
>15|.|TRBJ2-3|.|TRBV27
CASSLADYFTDTQYF
TGTGCCAGCAGTTTAGCGGATTACTTCACAGATACGCAGTATTTT
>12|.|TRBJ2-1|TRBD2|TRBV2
CASSYSGWDAFF
TGTGCCAGCAGTTATAGCGGGTGGGACGCGTTCTTC
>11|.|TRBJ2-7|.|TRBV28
CASSLGLEQYF
TGTGCCAGCAGTTTGGGGCTCGAGCAGTACTTC
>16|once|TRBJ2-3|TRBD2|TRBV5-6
CASTPGLARSTDTQYF
TGTGCCAGCACCCCGGGACTAGCGCGTTCGACAGATACGCAGTATTTT
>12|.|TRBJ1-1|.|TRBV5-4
CASSLRGTGAFF
TGTGCCAGCAGCTTGCGGGGCACCGGGGCTTTCTTT
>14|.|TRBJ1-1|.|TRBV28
CASRRTAPGTEAFF
TGTGCCAGCAGGCGAACAGCCCCGGGGACTGAAGCTTTCTTT
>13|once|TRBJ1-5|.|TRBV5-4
CASSLGGRQPQHF
TGTGCCAGCAGCTTGGGTGGGAGGCAGCCCCAGCATTTT
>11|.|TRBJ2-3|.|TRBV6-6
CASRTGDTQYF
TGTGCCAGCAGGACTGGGGATACGCAGTATTTT
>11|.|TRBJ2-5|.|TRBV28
CASSFAETQYF
TGTGCCAGCAGTTTTGCTGAGACCCAGTACTTC
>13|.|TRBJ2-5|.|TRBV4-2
CASSQPGEETQYF
TGTGCCAGCAGCCAACCGGGGGAAGAGACCCAGTACTTC
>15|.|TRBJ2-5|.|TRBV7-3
CASSLQGGLQETQYF
TGTGCCAGCAGCTTACAGGGGGGCCTTCAAGAGACCCAGTACTTC
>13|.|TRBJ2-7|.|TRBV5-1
CASSREWGYEQYF
TGCGCCAGCAGCCGCGAGTGGGGTTATGAGCAGTACTTC
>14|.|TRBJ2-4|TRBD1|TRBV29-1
CSVGTGLAKNIQYF
TGCAGCGTTGGGACAGGGCTAGCCAAAAACATTCAGTACTTC
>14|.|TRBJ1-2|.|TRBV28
CASSLPASNYGYTF
TGTGCCAGCAGTTTGCCAGCCTCTAACTATGGCTACACCTTC
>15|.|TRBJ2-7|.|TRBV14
CASSQASGRGDEQYF
TGTGCCAGCAGCCAAGCGTCAGGAAGAGGAGACGAGCAGTACTTC
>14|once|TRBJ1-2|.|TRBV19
CASSIDRQSYGYTF
TGTGCCAGTAGTATAGACCGCCAGTCCTATGGCTACACCTTC
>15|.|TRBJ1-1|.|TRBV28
CASSAVEWANTEAFF
TGTGCCAGCAGTGCGGTAGAGTGGGCGAACACTGAAGCTTTCTTT
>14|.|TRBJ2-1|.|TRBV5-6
CASSRDLPYNEQFF
TGTGCCAGCAGCCGGGACCTACCATACAATGAGCAGTTCTTC
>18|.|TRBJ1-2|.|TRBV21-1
CASSFMKGDSRGNYGYTF
TGTGCCAGCAGCTTCATGAAGGGGGACTCCCGGGGGAACTATGGCTACACCTTC
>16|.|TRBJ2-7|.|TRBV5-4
CASSGAAGRPAYEQYF
TGTGCCAGCAGCGGTGCGGCAGGACGCCCCGCCTACGAGCAGTACTTC
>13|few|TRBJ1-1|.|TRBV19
CASSPGARTEAFF
TGTGCCAGTAGTCCCGGGGCCCGCACTGAAGCTTTCTTT
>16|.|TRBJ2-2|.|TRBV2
CASSGRAVKSTGELFF
TGTGCCAGCAGTGGTAGGGCCGTCAAGTCTACCGGGGAGCTGTTTTTT
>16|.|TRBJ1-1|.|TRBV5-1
CASSPGSGGPNTEAFF
TGCGCCAGCAGCCCAGGCTCGGGGGGACCAAACACTGAAGCTTTCTTT
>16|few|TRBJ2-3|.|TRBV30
CAWSSGTIKSTDTQYF
TGTGCCTGGAGCTCGGGAACCATAAAAAGCACAGATACGCAGTATTTT
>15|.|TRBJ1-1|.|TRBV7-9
CASSRRDGRNTEAFF
TGTGCCAGCAGCCGCCGGGACGGCCGGAACACTGAAGCTTTCTTT
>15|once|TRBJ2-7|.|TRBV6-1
CASSEVGEYVHEQYF
TGTGCCAGCAGTGAAGTTGGGGAGTACGTTCATGAGCAGTACTTC
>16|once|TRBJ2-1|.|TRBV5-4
CASSLAHLGTYNEQFF
TGTGCCAGCAGCTTGGCCCACCTCGGGACGTACAATGAGCAGTTCTTC
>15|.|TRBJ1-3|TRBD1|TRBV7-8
CASSLGQGSVNTIYF
TGTGCCAGCAGCTTGGGACAGGGATCGGTAAACACCATATATTTT
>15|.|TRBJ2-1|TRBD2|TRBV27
CASSSRLAGVGEQFF
TGTGCCAGCAGTTCGCGACTAGCGGGAGTGGGGGAGCAGTTCTTC
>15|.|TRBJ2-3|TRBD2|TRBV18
CASSPLAEITDTQYF
TGTGCCAGCTCCCCCCTAGCGGAGATCACAGATACGCAGTATTTT
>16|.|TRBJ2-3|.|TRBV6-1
CASSGRMARSTDTQYF
TGTGCCAGCAGTGGCCGGATGGCGAGGTCCACAGATACGCAGTATTTT
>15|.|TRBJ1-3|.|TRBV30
CAWSLRQVSGNTIYF
TGTGCCTGGAGTTTGCGACAAGTCTCTGGAAACACCATATATTTT
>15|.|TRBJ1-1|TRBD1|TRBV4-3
CASSPDPTGITEAFF
TGCGCCAGCAGCCCCGACCCGACAGGGATCACTGAAGCTTTCTTT
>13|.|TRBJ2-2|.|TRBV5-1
CASSLADTGELFF
TGCGCCAGCAGCTTGGCCGACACCGGGGAGCTGTTTTTT
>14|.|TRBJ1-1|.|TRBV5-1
CASSGGRGGTEAFF
TGCGCCAGCAGCGGGGGCCGCGGTGGCACTGAAGCTTTCTTT
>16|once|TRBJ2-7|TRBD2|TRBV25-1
CASRAGLAGPSYEQYF
TGTGCCAGCAGGGCCGGACTAGCGGGGCCATCCTACGAGCAGTACTTC
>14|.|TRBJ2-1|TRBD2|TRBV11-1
CASSRTSGRNEQFF
TGTGCCAGCAGCCGGACTAGCGGTCGCAATGAGCAGTTCTTC
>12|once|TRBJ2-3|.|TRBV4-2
CASSQVGDTQYF
TGTGCCAGCAGCCAAGTAGGCGATACGCAGTATTTT
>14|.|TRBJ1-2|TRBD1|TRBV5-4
CASSPGGTGDGNTF
TGTGCCAGCAGCCCCGGGGGGACAGGGGATGGAAACACCTTC
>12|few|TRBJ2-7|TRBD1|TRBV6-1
CASSPDRGAVNF
TGTGCCAGCAGTCCGGACAGGGGCGCCGTAAACTTC
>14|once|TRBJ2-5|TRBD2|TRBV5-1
CASSLDSGTETQYF
TGCGCCAGCAGCTTGGATAGCGGGACAGAGACCCAGTACTTC
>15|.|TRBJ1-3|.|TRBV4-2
CASSQVMFSGNTIYF
TGTGCCAGCAGCCAAGTTATGTTTTCTGGAAACACCATATATTTT
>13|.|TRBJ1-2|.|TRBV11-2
CASSRQVFYGYTF
TGTGCCAGCAGCCGACAGGTATTCTATGGCTACACCTTC
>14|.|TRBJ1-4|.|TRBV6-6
CASSYLGLNEKLFF
TGTGCCAGCAGTTACCTGGGTCTGAATGAAAAACTGTTTTTT
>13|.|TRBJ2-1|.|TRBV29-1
CSVARTGYNEQFF
TGCAGCGTTGCGCGCACGGGGTACAATGAGCAGTTCTTC